This T cell receptor beta chain originates from a study of control samples from healthy donors and cancer patients. The table came from immunoSEQ multiplex PCR; TCRdb's copy has only in-frame clones and leaves some out. The sample has around 100,000 clones, around 89% seen once. The receptor's source is a man aged 30-40 years in good health. The sequenced material came from blood.

The DNA of the CDR3 is TGTGCCACCGGGGGGGGAGCAGTAAACTATGGCTACACCTTC. This sequence encodes CATGGGAVNYGYTF. The rearrangement links TRBV9 to TRBJ1-2, with D possibly matching TRBD1 (5 bases). This CDR3 region has 14 residues. In germline, CDR1 is SGDLS, CDR2 YYNGEE. Trimming removed 9 bases at V and 2 bases at J, with 17 bases between.